A selection of T cell receptor beta chains follows, all from one sample in a study of graft-versus-host responses after intestinal transplantation. No antigen has been identified for these receptors. Profiling relied on immunoSEQ multiplex PCR, and the TCRdb table lists in-frame clones only, not all of them. This table has more than 95,000 clones, about nine tenths appearing once. Sequenced here: unstimulated CD4+ T cells sorted from spleen or lymph node cells, sampled before intestinal transplant. The receptor set was obtained from a human donor who received an intestinal transplant. The CDR3 runs from the conserved cysteine through the conserved F or W. D genes are given only for firm matches. Size is stated for part of the rows, as once, few or many counts, or as a class when the clone is expanded.

V: TRBV6-1; D: -; size: -; J: TRBJ2-7; DNA: TGTGCCAGCATCCAAGAGGGTCCCTACGAGCAGTACTTC; CDR3: CASIQEGPYEQYF
V: TRBV5-4; D: TRBD1; size: -; J: TRBJ1-1; DNA: TGTGCCAGCAGCTTAGGGACAGCGAACACTGAAGCTTTCTTT; CDR3: CASSLGTANTEAFF
V: TRBV11-2; D: -; size: -; J: TRBJ1-2; DNA: TGTGCCAGCAGCTTATCTCCGGGAAACTATGGCTACACCTTC; CDR3: CASSLSPGNYGYTF
V: TRBV5-1; D: TRBD2; size: -; J: TRBJ2-7; DNA: TGCGCCAGCAGCTTGGGTAGTAGCGGGAGTATTGGGGAGCAGTACTTC; CDR3: CASSLGSSGSIGEQYF
V: TRBV20-1; D: -; size: -; J: TRBJ1-3; DNA: TGCAGTGGGACGGGAGGAAACACCATATATTTT; CDR3: CSGTGGNTIYF
V: TRBV11-2; D: -; size: -; J: TRBJ2-3; DNA: TGTGCCAGCAGCTTCCCCCCGAGGGCCCTCACAGATACGCAGTATTTT; CDR3: CASSFPPRALTDTQYF
V: TRBV7-2; D: -; size: once; J: TRBJ2-7; DNA: TGTGCCAGCAGCTTAGGCGATGCGGTCCAGGGCTCCTACGAGCAGTACTTC; CDR3: CASSLGDAVQGSYEQYF
V: TRBV7-2; D: TRBD1; size: once; J: TRBJ2-5; DNA: TGTGCCAGCAGCCTAGGCGGACAGGGGATTTCGGAGACCCAGTACTTC; CDR3: CASSLGGQGISETQYF
V: TRBV10-1; D: TRBD1; size: -; J: TRBJ1-1; DNA: TGCGCCAGCAGTGAGTCCGAGACAGGGGACTTCACTGAAGCTTTCTTT; CDR3: CASSESETGDFTEAFF
V: TRBV7-7; D: TRBD2; size: -; J: TRBJ2-3; DNA: TGTGCCAGCAGCTTGGGGGGGACGGAGAGAGATACGCAGTATTTT; CDR3: CASSLGGTERDTQYF
V: TRBV5-1; D: TRBD1; size: -; J: TRBJ2-5; DNA: TGCGCCAGCAGCTTGGGGACAGGGAGTCAAGAGACCCAGTACTTC; CDR3: CASSLGTGSQETQYF
V: TRBV6-6; D: -; size: -; J: TRBJ1-4; DNA: TGTGCCAGCAGGAGAAATGAAAAACTGTTTTTT; CDR3: CASRRNEKLFF
V: TRBV2; D: TRBD2; size: once; J: TRBJ2-3; DNA: TGTGCCAGCAGGGGACCCACGACTAGCGGGGGGTTGTTCGACACAGATACGCAGTATTTT; CDR3: CASRGPTTSGGLFDTDTQYF
V: TRBV5-4; D: -; size: -; J: TRBJ2-1; DNA: TGTGCCAGCAGAAGCGGGTCAAGCTCCTACAATGAGCAGTTCTTC; CDR3: CASRSGSSSYNEQFF
V: TRBV19; D: -; size: -; J: TRBJ2-2; DNA: TGTGCCAGTAGTGACTGGGGGGAGAGGAACACCGGGGAGCTGTTTTTT; CDR3: CASSDWGERNTGELFF
V: TRBV7-2; D: TRBD1; size: -; J: TRBJ1-1; DNA: TGTGCCAGCAGCTTCAGGGACAGGGGGAGCACTGAAGCTTTCTTT; CDR3: CASSFRDRGSTEAFF
V: TRBV5-1; D: -; size: -; J: TRBJ1-2; DNA: TGCGCCAGCACCCTGGACAGATCCTATGGCTACACCTTC; CDR3: CASTLDRSYGYTF
V: TRBV6-5; D: -; size: -; J: TRBJ2-3; DNA: TGTGCCAGCAGTTTCTCGAAGGGACTTCGCACAGATACGCAGTATTTT; CDR3: CASSFSKGLRTDTQYF
V: TRBV28; D: -; size: -; J: TRBJ2-3; DNA: TGTGCCAGCAGTTTACGGCAGGGATGGGATACGCAGTATTTT; CDR3: CASSLRQGWDTQYF
V: TRBV27; D: -; size: once; J: TRBJ2-7; DNA: TGTGCCAGCAGTACCACCGGGACTCCAGCCTACGAGCAGTACTTC; CDR3: CASSTTGTPAYEQYF
V: TRBV29-1; D: -; size: once; J: TRBJ1-1; DNA: TGCAGCGCGGCGGGGGGCGCGGACACTGAAGCTTTCTTT; CDR3: CSAAGGADTEAFF
V: TRBV6-5; D: -; size: once; J: TRBJ2-1; DNA: TGTGCCAGCAGTTATCGCCGACAGCTCAATGAGCAGTTCTTC; CDR3: CASSYRRQLNEQFF
V: TRBV5-4; D: TRBD1; size: few; J: TRBJ2-7; DNA: TGTGCCAGCAGCGGAGCCGGGACAGGGCACTCCTACGAGCAGTACTTC; CDR3: CASSGAGTGHSYEQYF
V: TRBV7-9; D: -; size: -; J: TRBJ1-4; DNA: TGTGCCAGCAGCTTCACAAGGGGAGGGAATGAAAAACTGTTTTTT; CDR3: CASSFTRGGNEKLFF
V: TRBV29-1; D: TRBD2; size: once; J: TRBJ2-7; DNA: TGCAGCGTTGTAGCGGGAAAATACGAGCAGTACTTC; CDR3: CSVVAGKYEQYF
V: TRBV7-2; D: TRBD2; size: -; J: TRBJ2-7; DNA: TGTGCCAGCAGCCTCCGGACTAGCGGTTCCTACGAGCAGTACTTC; CDR3: CASSLRTSGSYEQYF
V: TRBV28; D: TRBD2; size: -; J: TRBJ2-7; DNA: TGTGCCAGCAGTCCCTACTCGCGGGGGACCTACGAGCAGTACTTC; CDR3: CASSPYSRGTYEQYF
V: TRBV11-2; D: -; size: -; J: TRBJ1-1; DNA: TGTGCCAGCAGCACAACAGGGTACACTGAAGCTTTCTTT; CDR3: CASSTTGYTEAFF
V: TRBV6-5; D: TRBD1; size: -; J: TRBJ1-6; DNA: TGTGCCAGCAGCCGGGAGGGGGCCGGGAATTCACCCCTCCACTTT; CDR3: CASSREGAGNSPLHF
V: TRBV2; D: TRBD2; size: -; J: TRBJ2-3; DNA: TGTGCCAGCAGGGAGACTAGCGGGGCCCCGCGGACGCAGTATTTT; CDR3: CASRETSGAPRTQYF
V: TRBV20-1; D: -; size: -; J: TRBJ2-3; DNA: TGCAGTGCACCCTACCCGGGAACGCAGTATTTT; CDR3: CSAPYPGTQYF
V: TRBV7-8; D: -; size: -; J: TRBJ2-5; DNA: TGTGCCAGCAGCCCCAGGGGGGGACTAGGACAAGAGACCCAGTACTTC; CDR3: CASSPRGGLGQETQYF
V: TRBV5-1; D: TRBD2; size: once; J: TRBJ2-5; DNA: TGCGCCAGCAGCTTAATAGCGGGGCAAGAGACCCAGTACTTC; CDR3: CASSLIAGQETQYF
V: TRBV5-1; D: -; size: -; J: TRBJ1-1; DNA: TGCGCCAGCAGCTTGGTTTCGCTCTCTATAAGGAACACTGAAGCTTTCTTT; CDR3: CASSLVSLSIRNTEAFF
V: TRBV30; D: -; size: -; J: TRBJ2-3; DNA: TGTGCCTGGAGTCAGGGATTGGGAGATACGCAGTATTTT; CDR3: CAWSQGLGDTQYF
V: TRBV5-4; D: -; size: few; J: TRBJ2-6; DNA: TGTGCCAGCAGGGAAGACAGCTCTGGGGCCAACGTCCTGACTTTC; CDR3: CASREDSSGANVLTF
V: TRBV5-6; D: TRBD2; size: -; J: TRBJ2-3; DNA: TGTGCCAGCCGACTAGCGGGGGGGAGGGATACGCAGTATTTT; CDR3: CASRLAGGRDTQYF
V: TRBV14; D: -; size: -; J: TRBJ2-7; DNA: TGTGCCAGCAGTAGCTCCTCCTACGAGCAGTACTTC; CDR3: CASSSSSYEQYF
V: TRBV7-8; D: TRBD2; size: -; J: TRBJ2-2; DNA: TGTGCCAGCAGCTGGGATCGACTAGCGTCGTCCACCGGGGAGCTGTTTTTT; CDR3: CASSWDRLASSTGELFF
V: TRBV7-9; D: -; size: -; J: TRBJ1-1; DNA: TGTGCCAGCAGCTCGGAGATTCTCCTGTCTGAAGCTTTCTTT; CDR3: CASSSEILLSEAFF
V: TRBV29-1; D: TRBD1; size: -; J: TRBJ2-1; DNA: TGCAGCGTTGAAATGTGGGGGACAGGGGGAAACAATGAGCAGTTCTTC; CDR3: CSVEMWGTGGNNEQFF
V: TRBV29-1; D: -; size: once; J: TRBJ1-5; DNA: TGCAGCGTTACCCGGGGTCAAGGGCAGCCCCAGCATTTT; CDR3: CSVTRGQGQPQHF
V: TRBV21-1; D: -; size: -; J: TRBJ2-3; DNA: TGTGCCAGCAGCCTCCGTAGCGGGGAGGTTATGGATACGCAGTATTTT; CDR3: CASSLRSGEVMDTQYF
V: TRBV6-1; D: TRBD1; size: -; J: TRBJ1-5; DNA: TGTGCCAGCAGTGAAAGGGCAGGGGGAGCTCATAGCAATCAGCCCCAGCATTTT; CDR3: CASSERAGGAHSNQPQHF
V: TRBV6-6; D: TRBD1; size: -; J: TRBJ1-1; DNA: TGTGCCAGCACCTGGGACAGGGCAGCTGAAGCTTTCTTT; CDR3: CASTWDRAAEAFF
V: TRBV4-1; D: TRBD1; size: -; J: TRBJ1-3; DNA: TGCGCCAGCAGCCTAGCGTACAGGGGCTCTGGAAACACCATATATTTT; CDR3: CASSLAYRGSGNTIYF
V: TRBV5-6; D: TRBD1; size: -; J: TRBJ2-5; DNA: TGTGCCAGCAGCTTGGTTGGGACAGCCTCTCAAGAGACCCAGTACTTC; CDR3: CASSLVGTASQETQYF
V: TRBV19; D: -; size: -; J: TRBJ2-4; DNA: TGTGCCAGTAGTAGCCGGGACTACCAGGGGAACATTCAGTACTTC; CDR3: CASSSRDYQGNIQYF
V: TRBV6-5; D: TRBD2; size: -; J: TRBJ2-5; DNA: TGTGCCAGCAGTTACCCGGGAGGGGGTGAGACCCAGTACTTC; CDR3: CASSYPGGGETQYF
V: TRBV19; D: TRBD2; size: -; J: TRBJ2-3; DNA: TGTGCCAGTAGGCCTCTAGCGGGGGTTCTCTCTAGCACAGATACGCAGTATTTT; CDR3: CASRPLAGVLSSTDTQYF
V: TRBV19; D: TRBD1; size: -; J: TRBJ2-1; DNA: TGTGCCAGTAGCTCGGACAGGGGGCGTTACAATGAGCAGTTCTTC; CDR3: CASSSDRGRYNEQFF
V: TRBV6-1; D: TRBD1; size: -; J: TRBJ1-1; DNA: TGTGCCACCTACAGGGGGGCCGGCACTGAAGCTTTCTTT; CDR3: CATYRGAGTEAFF
V: TRBV19; D: -; size: -; J: TRBJ2-1; DNA: TGTGCCAGTAGTGTTTTAGTGGGAGAGCCGAATGAGCAGTTCTTC; CDR3: CASSVLVGEPNEQFF
V: TRBV2; D: -; size: -; J: TRBJ2-1; DNA: TGTGCCAGCAGTGAAGGGAGTCCCCCGTACAATGAGCAGTTCTTC; CDR3: CASSEGSPPYNEQFF
V: TRBV18; D: TRBD2; size: once; J: TRBJ2-7; DNA: TGTGCCAGCTCACCTAGCGGGGGATACGAGCAGTACTTC; CDR3: CASSPSGGYEQYF
V: TRBV11-2; D: TRBD1; size: -; J: TRBJ2-7; DNA: TGTGCCAGCAGCCCTGGACAGGACCCTGTCTACGAGCAGTACTTC; CDR3: CASSPGQDPVYEQYF
V: TRBV27; D: -; size: -; J: TRBJ2-1; DNA: TGTGCCAGCAGCATATTAAGACATAGGCACAATGAGCAGTTCTTC; CDR3: CASSILRHRHNEQFF
V: TRBV19; D: TRBD1; size: -; J: TRBJ1-5; DNA: TGTGCCAGTAGTAACAGGGGCCGCCAACCCAATCAGCCCCAGCATTTT; CDR3: CASSNRGRQPNQPQHF